This T cell receptor (beta chain) was obtained from a study of blood T cell repertoires in COVID-19 (dated by TCRdb to 2019 to 2021). For context, the study as a whole: Samples from collaborators originated in the United States, Italy and Spain and spanned both the acute and convalescent phases of COVID-19. Where HLA class I and class II types were available, the types were taken from metadata supplied by the sample provider, not from assay-based typing. Subjects who had been exposed to COVID-19, were actively infected with it, or had recovered from it provided the deeply sampled blood TCRbeta repertoires that made up the dataset. The repertoires were released in a freely available public database meant as a resource for research on the immune response to SARS-CoV-2. The sample metadata nearly always contained a de-identified subject ID, COVID-19 status, age in years and sex. Samples came from the ongoing ImmuneRACE study (first 160 participants) plus 1,254 subjects from 6 global collaborators. The material from the prospective study consisted of cDNA or gDNA derived from T cells, B-cell-depleted T cells, or PBMCs. What the work shows at the level of the full study, not this receptor alone: The amount of clinical and demographic metadata varied by source and participant and was provided uncurated.

A word on this clone: Its specific antigen is unknown. No base quality information exists; no much larger clone differs at one position.

Clipping removes 1 base from V and 8 bases from J, with 11 as the unmatched junction base count. The germline V gene provides CDR1 SGHVS and CDR2 FQNEAQ. Reading from cysteine to phenylalanine, the CDR3 counts 18 amino acids. The only DNA kept is the CDR3, 54 bases in frame from the first base. The collaborating institutions used their own protocols to collect whole blood in K2EDTA tubes. For TCRbeta analysis, collaborator samples were shipped as frozen whole blood, as isolated PBMCs, or as DNA extracted from either sample type. TCRbeta CDR3 regions were amplified from genomic DNA using the immunoSEQ Assay, a bias-controlled multiplex PCR. The authors' pipeline ran thus. The number of nucleated cells in each sample was estimated by amplification of reference gene primers within the assay. To quantify the absolute abundance of each unique TCRbeta CDR3 rearrangement, sequence reads were collapsed and filtered. For each sample, productive Simpson clonality was calculated as the square root of Simpson's diversity index over productive rearrangements. What TCRdb holds here is the immuneACCESS table cut down to in-frame rearrangements. Part of the clones is not present; checked against another copy, under half of the missing clones reflect an unresolved V gene, and the others are unexplained. V, J and clone size were drawn from that table, and D and trimming were deduced from the DNA. In all, the sample holds 100,000 to 150,000 clones, and around 89% of those were seen once. The ten largest clones take up approximately 8% of the sample.

This chain joins TRBV7-8 to TRBJ2-1; the junction holds 13 bases that match TRBD2. This TCR came from a man between 50 and 59 years old with acute or convalescent COVID-19. The sample consisted of peripheral blood. The CDR3 protein sequence reads: CASSLGLTSGRLIDEQFF. The nucleotide sequence reads as follows: TGTGCCAGCAGCTTAGGCCTGACTAGCGGGAGGTTAATCGATGAGCAGTTCTTC.